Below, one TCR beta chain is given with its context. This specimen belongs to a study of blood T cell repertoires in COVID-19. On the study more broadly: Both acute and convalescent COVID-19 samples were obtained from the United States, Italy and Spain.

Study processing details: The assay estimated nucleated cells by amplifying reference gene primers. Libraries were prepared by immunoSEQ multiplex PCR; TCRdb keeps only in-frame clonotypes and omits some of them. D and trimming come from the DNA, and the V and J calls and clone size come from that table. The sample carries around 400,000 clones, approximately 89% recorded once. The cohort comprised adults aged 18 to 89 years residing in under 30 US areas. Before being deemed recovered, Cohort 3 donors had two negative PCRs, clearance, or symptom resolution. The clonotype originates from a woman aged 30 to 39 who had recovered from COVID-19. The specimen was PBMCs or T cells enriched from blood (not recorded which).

This CDR3 reads CASKMSSYNEQFF. The CDR3 nucleotides read TGTGCCAGCAAGATGAGCTCCTACAATGAGCAGTTCTTC. The chain joins TRBV7-2 to TRBJ2-1, with D uncertain. The CDR3 has 13 amino acids. V was pared by 7 bases and J by 0 bases, with 7 bases between. Per germline, CDR1 SGHTA and CDR2 FQGNSA.